The 20 T cell receptor beta chains below all came from one sample that was sequenced in a study of identical twins. Each CDR3 protein is one row after TCRdb ran MiXCR on the 5' RACE reads. The sample includes 700,000 or so distinct CDR3 sequences, approximately 22% seen only once; the top ten take about 4.5%. This sample also belongs to another study, concerning T cells expressing NK-cell markers.

Sequenced input: PBMCs. These receptors all come from a woman between 18 and 29 years old in good health.

The genes are TRBV29-1 and TRBJ1-1; D gene unclear. V shed 7 bases and J shed 5 bases, with 11 bases lying between them. This CDR3 region has 11 residues. Germline-derived CDR1 and CDR2 are SQVTM and ANQGSEA. CDR3 DNA sequence: TGCAGCGCCATTAGCACGACTGAAGCTTTCTTT. Amino acid sequence: CSAISTTEAFF.

This clonotype was found a few times. Written as DNA, the CDR3 is TGTGCCAGCAGCGTTGTAGCGGGAGGGCCGCCAGATACGCAGTATTTT. It encodes CASSVVAGGPPDTQYF. The genes are TRBV9 and TRBJ2-3; 11 positions match TRBD2. The V gene's germline CDR1 is SGDLS and CDR2 YYNGEE. V lost 2 bases, J lost 4 bases, and 6 bases stayed unmatched. This CDR3 has 16 residues.

This clonotype was counted ten times or more. The chain links TRBV7-2 to TRBJ2-1; D could derive from TRBD1 or TRBD2 (5 bases each). This CDR3 is 13 amino acids long. Between the trimmed V and J ends, which lost 2 bases and 7 bases, there was a span of 9 bases. Germline assignment: CDR1 SGHTA and CDR2 FQGNSA. The CDR3 nucleotides are TGTGCCAGCAGCTTAAGAGGGGATAATGAGCAGTTCTTC. Translation gives CASSLRGDNEQFF.

The genes are TRBV6-2 or TRBV6-3 and TRBJ2-5; 8 nucleotides match TRBD2. Germline V gene data show CDR1 as MNHEY and CDR2 as SVGEGT. Losses at the gene ends were 3 bases for V and 1 base for J; bases not matched to a gene: 10. The CDR3 spans 17 residues. In DNA, the CDR3 is TGTGCCAGCAGTTATTTCAGCGGGAGAACCCCCCAAGAGACCCAGTACTTC. It yields the protein CASSYFSGRTPQETQYF.

V is TRBV6-5 and J is TRBJ1-2; D gene ambiguous. The V end lost 3 bases, the J end lost 4 bases, and 12 bases lay between the germline ends. This CDR3 is built from 14 residues. Germline CDR1 MNHEY, CDR2 SVGAGI. Written as DNA, the CDR3 is TGTGCCAGCAGTTATTCTGGAGATACCTATGGCTACACCTTC. It is translated as CASSYSGDTYGYTF.

There are a few counts of this clonotype. V and J are TRBV7-2 and TRBJ1-2; D remains ambiguous. V was clipped by 0 bases and J by 8 bases, with 13 bases between them. Germline V gives CDR1 SGHTA, CDR2 FQGNSA. This CDR3 comprises 14 residues. CDR3 DNA sequence: TGTGCCAGCAGCTTAGCTGCGGAAACCGGCGGCTACACCTTC. Translation gives CASSLAAETGGYTF.

This clonotype was detected a few times. This chain uses TRBV20-1 with TRBJ2-2; D ambiguous. This CDR3 is built from 13 residues. V was cut by 6 bases and J by 2 bases, with 10 bases left in between. Germline loops: CDR1 DFQATT, CDR2 SNEGSKA (reference sequence). The CDR3 sequence is CSALDRNTGELFF. In DNA form, the CDR3 reads TGCAGTGCCTTGGACCGAAACACCGGGGAGCTGTTTTTT.

This clonotype appeared many times. The CDR3 is CASSFTGNEQFF. CDR3 sequence (DNA): TGTGCCAGCAGCTTTACGGGGAATGAGCAGTTCTTC. This chain links TRBV7-9 with TRBJ2-1, with a tentative D call TRBD2 (5 bases). V dropped 3 bases and J dropped 7 bases, with 7 bases sitting between them. This CDR3 region has 12 residues. Germline assignment: CDR1 SEHNR and CDR2 FQNEAQ (reference sequence).

V usage is TRBV6-1 and J usage is TRBJ2-7, with no clear D. Germline V gene lookup returns CDR1 MNHNS and CDR2 SASEGT. V was pared by 11 bases and J by 2 bases, with 13 bases between. The CDR3 has 12 residues. The CDR3 bases are TGTGCCGTTTTGGCGGCGACCTACGAGCAGTACTTC. Its protein product is CAVLAATYEQYF.

For the CDR3, the DNA is TGTGCCAGCAGGAGGGACCCTAATAGCGGGAGGGCCTCCGGGGAGCTGTTTTTT. Translation: CASRRDPNSGRASGELFF. This sequence joins TRBV6-2 or TRBV6-3 and TRBJ2-2; TRBD2 aligns across 11 bases. The J segment lost 6 bases and the V segment lost 6 bases, leaving 15 bases of the junction unmatched. There are 18 residues in the CDR3. The V gene's germline CDR1 is MNHEY and CDR2 SVGEGT.

This clonotype was detected only a few times. The chain recombines TRBV12-3 or TRBV12-4 with TRBJ1-5; TRBD1 agrees at 12 bases. V dropped 4 bases and J dropped 6; count of bases not matched to a gene: 13. The CDR3 consists of 18 residues. The CDR3 DNA reads TGTGCCAGCAGTTCCGGGACAGGGGGCGAGACGCGTAGTCAGCCCCAGCATTTT. Encoded protein: CASSSGTGGETRSQPQHF.

This clonotype was recorded once. This chain links TRBV19 with TRBJ2-1; TRBD2 aligns across 8 bases. CDR1 and CDR2 from the germline V gene are LNHDA and SQIVND (reference sequence). The length of the CDR3 is 12 residues. V was clipped by 5 bases and J by 10 bases; unmatched bases: 4. The CDR3 DNA reads TGTGCCAGTAGTGTTAGCGGGATCGAGCAGTTCTTC. Amino acid sequence: CASSVSGIEQFF.

The V and J genes are TRBV29-1 and TRBJ2-1; 8 bases agree with TRBD2. The CDR3 totals 13 residues. The V segment lost 7 bases and the J segment 8 bases; nucleotides outside the gene matches: 10. CDR1 is SQVTM, CDR2 ANQGSEA, per germline. The CDR3 protein is CSAPGGRLDEQFF. CDR3 in DNA: TGCAGCGCCCCGGGGGGGCGCCTAGATGAGCAGTTCTTC.

In its sample, this clonotype was seen a few times. The gene calls are TRBV7-2 and TRBJ2-7; 9 bases fit TRBD1. The trim removed 4 bases at V and 2 bases at J, leaving 9 bases unmatched. Germline CDR1 and CDR2: SGHTA and FQGNSA. The length of the CDR3 is 16 residues. The CDR3 DNA reads as TGTGCCAGCAGCTCCAGCCGCCGGGACAGGGCCTACGAGCAGTACTTC. Translating it yields CASSSSRRDRAYEQYF.

The sample holds many counts of this clonotype. This chain uses TRBV20-1 with TRBJ2-3; tentative D call: TRBD2 (5 bases). Trimming stripped 6 bases from V and 5 bases from J, with 12 bases between. This CDR3 has 12 amino acids. Germline values: CDR1 DFQATT, CDR2 SNEGSKA (reference sequence). CDR3 sequence: CSAQPRGDTQYF. DNA for the CDR3: TGCAGTGCCCAACCACGGGGAGATACGCAGTATTTT.

In its sample, this clonotype was seen a few times. This rearrangement joins TRBV30 to TRBJ1-1; D is unresolved. This CDR3 has 15 residues. The germline V gene encodes CDR1 GTSNPN and CDR2 SVGIG (reference sequence). The V and J ends lost 8 bases and 0 bases respectively, with 19 bases between them. DNA of the CDR3: TGTGCCAGCCGAGTAGGGCTTGATCTGAACACTGAAGCTTTCTTT. It translates to CASRVGLDLNTEAFF.

J is TRBJ2-3 and V is TRBV20-1; the D is unclear. Trimming took 5 bases from V and 0 from J, leaving 12 bases between them. Germline V CDR1 and CDR2: DFQATT, SNEGSKA (reference sequence). This CDR3 spans 14 amino acids. CDR3 nucleotide sequence: TGCAGTGCTGTTGAACTGAAAAGCACAGATACGCAGTATTTT. Its translation is CSAVELKSTDTQYF.

The chain joins TRBV25-1 to TRBJ1-2; no definite D call. The CDR3 covers 14 residues. The V gene lost 3 bases and the J gene lost 4 bases, with 12 bases spanning the gap. In germline, CDR1 is MGHDK, CDR2 SYGVNS. CDR3 nucleotides: TGTGCCAGCAGTGACTACGGGCGATTCTATGGCTACACCTTC. Translated, it gives CASSDYGRFYGYTF.

This chain joins TRBV5-5 and TRBJ2-7; the D gene is possibly TRBD2 (5 bases). The germline V and J ends were trimmed by 3 bases and 6 bases, with 16 bases remaining between them. This CDR3 spans 14 amino acids. The germline V gene has CDR1 SGHKS and CDR2 YYEKEE (reference sequence). The CDR3 loop reads CASSWPGSPSEQYF. The CDR3 DNA is TGTGCCAGCAGCTGGCCGGGGTCCCCCTCCGAGCAGTACTTC.

The chain is built from TRBV6-5 and TRBJ2-7; perhaps D is TRBD1 or TRBD2 (7 bases each). V lost 3 bases and J lost 3, with 18 bases in between. Germline V CDR1 and CDR2: MNHEY, SVGAGI. The CDR3 contains 16 residues. CDR3 amino acids: CASSYGPRGGVYEQYF. Written as DNA, the CDR3 is TGTGCCAGCAGTTATGGCCCCAGGGGGGGAGTCTACGAGCAGTACTTC.